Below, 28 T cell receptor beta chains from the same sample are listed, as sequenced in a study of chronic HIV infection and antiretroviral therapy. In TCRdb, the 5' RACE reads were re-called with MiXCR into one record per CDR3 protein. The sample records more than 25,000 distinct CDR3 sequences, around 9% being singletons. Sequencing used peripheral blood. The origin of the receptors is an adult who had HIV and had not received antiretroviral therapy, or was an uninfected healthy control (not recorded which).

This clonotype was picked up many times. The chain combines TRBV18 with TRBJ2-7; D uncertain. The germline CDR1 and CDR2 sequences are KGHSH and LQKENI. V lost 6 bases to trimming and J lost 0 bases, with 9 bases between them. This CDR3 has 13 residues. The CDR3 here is CASSLDHSYEQYF. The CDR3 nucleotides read TGTGCCAGCTCGCTGGACCACTCCTACGAGCAGTACTTC.

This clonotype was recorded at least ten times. This chain's CDR3 is CASSQDNRPQETQYF. The CDR3 DNA follows: TGCGCCAGCAGCCAAGATAACAGGCCCCAAGAGACCCAGTACTTC. The J gene is TRBJ2-5, the V gene TRBV4-1, with D possibly being TRBD1 (5 bases). From germline, CDR1 is MGHRA and CDR2 YSYEKL. The length of the CDR3 is 15 residues. V gave up 0 bases and J gave up 1 base, with 9 bases separating them.

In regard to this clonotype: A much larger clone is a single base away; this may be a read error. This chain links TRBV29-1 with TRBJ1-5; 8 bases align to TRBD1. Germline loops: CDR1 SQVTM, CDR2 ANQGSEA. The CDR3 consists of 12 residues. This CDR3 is CSAGGRNQPQNF. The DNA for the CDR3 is TGCAGCGCAGGGGGCCGCAATCAGCCCCAGAATTTT. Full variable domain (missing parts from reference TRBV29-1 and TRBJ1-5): SAVISQKPSRDICQRGTSLTIQCQVDSQVTMMFWYRQQPGQSLTLIATANQGSEATYESGFVIDKFPISRPNLTFSTLTVSNMSPEDSSIYLCSAGGRNQPQNFGDGTRLSIL.

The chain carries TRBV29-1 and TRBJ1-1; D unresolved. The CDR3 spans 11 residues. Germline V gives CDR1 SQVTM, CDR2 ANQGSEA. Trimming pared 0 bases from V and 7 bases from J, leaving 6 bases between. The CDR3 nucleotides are TGCAGCGTTGAAGAGGTCCGTGAAGCTTTCTTT. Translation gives CSVEEVREAFF.

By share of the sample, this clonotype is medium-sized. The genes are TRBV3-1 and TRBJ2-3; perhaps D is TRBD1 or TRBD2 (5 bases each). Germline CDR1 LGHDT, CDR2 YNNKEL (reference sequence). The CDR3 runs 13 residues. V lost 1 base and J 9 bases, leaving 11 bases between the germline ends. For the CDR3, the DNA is TGTGCCAGCAGCCAAGCCTTTGGGGACACGCAGTATTTT. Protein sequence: CASSQAFGDTQYF.

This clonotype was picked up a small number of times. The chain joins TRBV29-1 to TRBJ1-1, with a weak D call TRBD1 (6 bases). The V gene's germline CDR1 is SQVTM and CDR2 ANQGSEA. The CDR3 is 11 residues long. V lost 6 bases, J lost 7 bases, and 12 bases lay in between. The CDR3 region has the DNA TGCAGCGTACAGGGTAATGGTGAAGCTTTCTTT. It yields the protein CSVQGNGEAFF. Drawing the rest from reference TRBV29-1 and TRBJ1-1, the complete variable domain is SAVISQKPSRDICQRGTSLTIQCQVDSQVTMMFWYRQQPGQSLTLIATANQGSEATYESGFVIDKFPISRPNLTFSTLTVSNMSPEDSSIYLCSVQGNGEAFFGQGTRLTVV.

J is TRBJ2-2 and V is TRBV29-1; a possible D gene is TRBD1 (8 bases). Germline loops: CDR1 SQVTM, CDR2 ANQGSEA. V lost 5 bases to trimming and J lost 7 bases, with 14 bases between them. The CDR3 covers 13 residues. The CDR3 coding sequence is TGCAGCGTTTCTACAGGGGGGGACGGGGAGCTGTTTTTT. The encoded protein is CSVSTGGDGELFF.

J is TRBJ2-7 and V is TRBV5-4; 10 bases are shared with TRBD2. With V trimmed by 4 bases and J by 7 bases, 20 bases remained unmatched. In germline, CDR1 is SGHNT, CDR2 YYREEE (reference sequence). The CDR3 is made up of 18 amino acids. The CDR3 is CASSPGPSGRVSQWEQYF. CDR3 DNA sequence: TGTGCCAGCAGCCCTGGTCCTAGCGGGAGAGTTTCCCAGTGGGAGCAGTACTTC.

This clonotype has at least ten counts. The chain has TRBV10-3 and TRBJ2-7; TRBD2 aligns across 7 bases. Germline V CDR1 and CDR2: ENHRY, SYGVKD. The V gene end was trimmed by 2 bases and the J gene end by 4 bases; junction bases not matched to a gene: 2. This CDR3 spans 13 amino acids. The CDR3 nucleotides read TGTGCCATCAGTGAGAGCGGGACTTACGAGCAGTACTTC. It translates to CAISESGTYEQYF.

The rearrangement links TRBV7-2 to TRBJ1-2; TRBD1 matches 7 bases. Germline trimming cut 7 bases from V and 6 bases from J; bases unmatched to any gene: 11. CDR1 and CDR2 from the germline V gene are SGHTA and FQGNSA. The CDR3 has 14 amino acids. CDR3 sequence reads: CASIVDREFNGYTF. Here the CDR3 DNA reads TGTGCCAGCATTGTTGACAGGGAATTTAATGGCTACACCTTC.

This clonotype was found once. Here the CDR3 DNA reads TGCAGCGTCCCTTTGGCCCCTGCTAACTATGGCTACACCTTC. This encodes CSVPLAPANYGYTF. The chain employs TRBV29-1 and TRBJ1-2; D uncertain. CDR1 is SQVTM and CDR2 is ANQGSEA in the germline V gene. CDR3 size: 14 residues. V lost 6 bases, J lost 0 bases, and 14 bases lay in between. The full variable domain, in which reference TRBV29-1 and TRBJ1-2 provide the parts outside the CDR3, is SAVISQKPSRDICQRGTSLTIQCQVDSQVTMMFWYRQQPGQSLTLIATANQGSEATYESGFVIDKFPISRPNLTFSTLTVSNMSPEDSSIYLCSVPLAPANYGYTFGSGTRLTVV.

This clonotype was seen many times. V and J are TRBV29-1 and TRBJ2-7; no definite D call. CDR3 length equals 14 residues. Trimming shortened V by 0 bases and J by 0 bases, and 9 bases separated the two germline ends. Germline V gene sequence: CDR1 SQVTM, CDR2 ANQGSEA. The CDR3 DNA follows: TGCAGCGTTGAAGATACCGGCCGCTCCTACGAGCAGTACTTC. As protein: CSVEDTGRSYEQYF.

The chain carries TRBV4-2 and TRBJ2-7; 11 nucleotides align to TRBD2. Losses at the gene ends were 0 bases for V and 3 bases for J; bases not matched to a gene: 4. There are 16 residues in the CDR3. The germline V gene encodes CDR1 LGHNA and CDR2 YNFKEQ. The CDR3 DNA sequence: TGTGCCAGCAGCCAAGATCCCCTAGCGGGAGGCTACGAGCAGTACTTC. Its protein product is CASSQDPLAGGYEQYF.

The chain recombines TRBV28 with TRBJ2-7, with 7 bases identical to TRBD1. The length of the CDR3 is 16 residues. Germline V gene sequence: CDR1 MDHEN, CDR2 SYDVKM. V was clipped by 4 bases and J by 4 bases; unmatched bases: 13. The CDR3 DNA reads TGTGCCAGCAGTTCGGTCGGACAGGCGAGATCGTACGAGCAGTACTTC. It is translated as CASSSVGQARSYEQYF. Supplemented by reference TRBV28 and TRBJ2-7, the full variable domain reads DVKVTQSSRYLVKRTGEKVFLECVQDMDHENMFWYRQDPGLGLRLIYFSYDVKMKEKGDIPEGYSVSREKKERFSLILESASTNQTSMYLCASSSVGQARSYEQYFGPGTRLTVT.

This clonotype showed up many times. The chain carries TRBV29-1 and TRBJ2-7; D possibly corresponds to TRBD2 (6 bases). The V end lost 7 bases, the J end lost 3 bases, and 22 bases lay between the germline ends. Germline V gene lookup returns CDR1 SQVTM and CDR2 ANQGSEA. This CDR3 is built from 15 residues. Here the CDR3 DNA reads TGCAGCGCCTACTCCTGGAGGGAACTGGGCTACGAGCAGTACTTC. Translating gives CSAYSWRELGYEQYF.

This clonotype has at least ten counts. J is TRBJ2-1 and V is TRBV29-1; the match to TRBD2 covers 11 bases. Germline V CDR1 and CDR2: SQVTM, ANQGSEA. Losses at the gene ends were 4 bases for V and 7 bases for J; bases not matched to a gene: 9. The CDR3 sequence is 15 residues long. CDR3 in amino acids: CSVGLSGGDDNEQFF. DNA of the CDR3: TGCAGCGTTGGTCTTAGCGGGGGGGATGATAATGAGCAGTTCTTC.

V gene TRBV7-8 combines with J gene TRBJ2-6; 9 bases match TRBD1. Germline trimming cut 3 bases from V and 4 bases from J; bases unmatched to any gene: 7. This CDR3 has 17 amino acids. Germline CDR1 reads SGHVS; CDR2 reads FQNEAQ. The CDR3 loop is CASSLAGTGTGANVLTF. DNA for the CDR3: TGTGCCAGCAGCTTGGCCGGGACAGGGACCGGGGCCAACGTCCTGACTTTC.

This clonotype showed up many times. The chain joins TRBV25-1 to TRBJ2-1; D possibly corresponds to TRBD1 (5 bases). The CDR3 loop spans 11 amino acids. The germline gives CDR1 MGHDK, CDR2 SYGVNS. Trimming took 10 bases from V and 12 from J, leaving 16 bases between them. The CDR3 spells CATMTRRGQFF. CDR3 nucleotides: TGTGCCACCATGACGCGTAGGGGGCAGTTCTTC.

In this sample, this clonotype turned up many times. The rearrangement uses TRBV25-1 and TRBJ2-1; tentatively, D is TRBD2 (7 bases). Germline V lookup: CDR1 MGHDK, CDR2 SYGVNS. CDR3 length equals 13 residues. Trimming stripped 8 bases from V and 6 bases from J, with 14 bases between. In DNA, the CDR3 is TGTGCCAGCCGTGGGGGGGCGGCCAATGAGCAGTTCTTC. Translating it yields CASRGGAANEQFF.

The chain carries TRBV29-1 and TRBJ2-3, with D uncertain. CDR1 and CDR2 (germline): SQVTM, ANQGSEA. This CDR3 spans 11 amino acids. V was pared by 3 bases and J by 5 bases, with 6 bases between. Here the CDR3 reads CSVEKGDTQYF. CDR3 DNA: TGCAGCGTTGAGAAGGGAGATACGCAGTATTTT.

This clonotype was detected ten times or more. The CDR3 bases are TGTGCCAGCAGCCCCAGGGACATCCACTATGGCTACACCTTC. Translation: CASSPRDIHYGYTF. The rearrangement links TRBV7-9 to TRBJ1-2; D may be TRBD1 (6 bases). Germline loops: CDR1 SEHNR, CDR2 FQNEAQ (reference sequence). This CDR3 contains 14 residues. The V and J ends lost 5 bases and 3 bases respectively, with 13 bases between them.

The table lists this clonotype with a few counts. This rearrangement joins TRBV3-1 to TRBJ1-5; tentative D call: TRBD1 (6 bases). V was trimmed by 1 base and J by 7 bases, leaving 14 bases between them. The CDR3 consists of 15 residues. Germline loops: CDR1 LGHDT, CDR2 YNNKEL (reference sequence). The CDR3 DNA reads TGTGCCAGCAGCCAAGGGGTCCAGGGGACGCAGCCCCAGCATTTT. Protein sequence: CASSQGVQGTQPQHF.

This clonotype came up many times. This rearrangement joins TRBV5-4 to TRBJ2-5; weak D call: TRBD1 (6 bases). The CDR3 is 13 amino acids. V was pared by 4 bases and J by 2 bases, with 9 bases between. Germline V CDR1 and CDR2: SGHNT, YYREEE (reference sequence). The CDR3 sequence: CASSRGQQETQYF. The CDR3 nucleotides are TGTGCCAGCAGCCGCGGACAGCAAGAGACCCAGTACTTC.

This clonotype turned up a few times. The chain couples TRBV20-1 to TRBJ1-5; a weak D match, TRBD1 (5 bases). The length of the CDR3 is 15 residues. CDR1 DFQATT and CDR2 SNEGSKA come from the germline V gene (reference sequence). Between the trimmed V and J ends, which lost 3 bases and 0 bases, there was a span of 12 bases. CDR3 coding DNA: TGCAGTGCTAGCTCCCGGAGGGGTAGCAATCAGCCCCAGCATTTT. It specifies CSASSRRGSNQPQHF.

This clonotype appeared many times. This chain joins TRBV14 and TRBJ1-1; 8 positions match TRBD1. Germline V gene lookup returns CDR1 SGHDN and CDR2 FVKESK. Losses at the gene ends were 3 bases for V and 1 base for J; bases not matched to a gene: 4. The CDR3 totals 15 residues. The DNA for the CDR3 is TGTGCCAGCAGCCATTTGGGACAGGAGAACACTGAAGCTTTCTTT. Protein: CASSHLGQENTEAFF.

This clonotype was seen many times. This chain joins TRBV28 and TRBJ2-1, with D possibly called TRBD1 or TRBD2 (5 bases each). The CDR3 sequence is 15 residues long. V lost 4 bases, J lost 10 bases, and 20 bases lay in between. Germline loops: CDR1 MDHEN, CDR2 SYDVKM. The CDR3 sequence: CASSSPGLASREQFF. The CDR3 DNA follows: TGTGCCAGCAGTTCGCCGGGGCTAGCCTCACGGGAGCAGTTCTTC.

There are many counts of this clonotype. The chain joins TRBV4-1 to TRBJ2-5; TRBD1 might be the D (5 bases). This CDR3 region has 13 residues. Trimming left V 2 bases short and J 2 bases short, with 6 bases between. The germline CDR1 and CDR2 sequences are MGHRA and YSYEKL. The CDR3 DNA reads TGCGCCAGCAGCCAACAGGGTCAAGAGACCCAGTACTTC. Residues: CASSQQGQETQYF.

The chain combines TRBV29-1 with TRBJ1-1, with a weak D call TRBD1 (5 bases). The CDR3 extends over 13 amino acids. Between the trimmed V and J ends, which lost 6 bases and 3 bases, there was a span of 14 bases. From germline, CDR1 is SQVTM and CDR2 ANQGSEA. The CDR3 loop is CSVVEGRYTEAFF. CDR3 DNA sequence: TGCAGCGTAGTGGAGGGGAGGTACACTGAAGCTTTCTTT. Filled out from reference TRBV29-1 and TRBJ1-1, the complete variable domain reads SAVISQKPSRDICQRGTSLTIQCQVDSQVTMMFWYRQQPGQSLTLIATANQGSEATYESGFVIDKFPISRPNLTFSTLTVSNMSPEDSSIYLCSVVEGRYTEAFFGQGTRLTVV.